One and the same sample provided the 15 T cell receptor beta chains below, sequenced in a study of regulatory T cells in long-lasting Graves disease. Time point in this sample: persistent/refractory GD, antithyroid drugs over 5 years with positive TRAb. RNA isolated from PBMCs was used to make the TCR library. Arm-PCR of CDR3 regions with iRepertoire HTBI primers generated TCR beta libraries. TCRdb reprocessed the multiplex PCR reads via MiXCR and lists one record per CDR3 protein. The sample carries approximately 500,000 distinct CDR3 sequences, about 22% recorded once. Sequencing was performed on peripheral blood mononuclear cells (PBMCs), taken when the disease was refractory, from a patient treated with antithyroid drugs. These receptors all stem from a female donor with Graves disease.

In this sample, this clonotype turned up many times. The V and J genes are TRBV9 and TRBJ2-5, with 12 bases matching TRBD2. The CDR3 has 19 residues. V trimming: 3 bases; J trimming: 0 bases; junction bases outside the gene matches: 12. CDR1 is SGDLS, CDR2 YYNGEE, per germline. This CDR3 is CASSGREGLAGFYQETQYF. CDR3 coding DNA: TGTGCCAGCAGCGGCAGGGAGGGACTAGCGGGCTTTTACCAAGAGACCCAGTACTTC. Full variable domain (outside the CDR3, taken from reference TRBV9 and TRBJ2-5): DSGVTQTPKHLITATGQRVTLRCSPRSGDLSVYWYQQSLDQGLQFLIQYYNGEERAKGNILERFSAQQFPDLHSELNLSSLELGDSALYFCASSGREGLAGFYQETQYFGPGTRLLVL.

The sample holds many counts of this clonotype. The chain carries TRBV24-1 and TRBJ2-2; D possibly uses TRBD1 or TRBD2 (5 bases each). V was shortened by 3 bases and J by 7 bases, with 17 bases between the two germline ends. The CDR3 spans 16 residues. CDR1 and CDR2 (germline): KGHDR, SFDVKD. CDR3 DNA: TGTGCCACCAGTGATCCGGTAGAGGGGAAGGTCGGGGAGCTGTTTTTT. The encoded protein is CATSDPVEGKVGELFF.

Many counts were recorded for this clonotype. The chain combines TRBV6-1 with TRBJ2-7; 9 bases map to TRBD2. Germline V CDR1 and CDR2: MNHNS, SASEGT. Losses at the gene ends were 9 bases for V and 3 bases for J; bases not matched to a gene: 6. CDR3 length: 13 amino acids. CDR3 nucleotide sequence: TGTGCCAGTCGACTAGCGGCATTCTACGAGCAGTACTTC. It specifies CASRLAAFYEQYF.

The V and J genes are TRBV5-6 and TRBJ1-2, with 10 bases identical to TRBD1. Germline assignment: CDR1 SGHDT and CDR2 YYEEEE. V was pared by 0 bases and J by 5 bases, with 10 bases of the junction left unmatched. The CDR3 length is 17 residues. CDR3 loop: CASSLASRDRGGYGYTF. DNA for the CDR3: TGTGCCAGCAGCTTGGCCTCCCGGGACAGGGGAGGATATGGCTACACCTTC.

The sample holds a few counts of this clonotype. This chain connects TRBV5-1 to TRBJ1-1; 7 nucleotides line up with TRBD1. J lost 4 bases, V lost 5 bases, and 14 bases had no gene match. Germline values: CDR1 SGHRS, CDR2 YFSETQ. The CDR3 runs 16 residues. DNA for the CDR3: TGCGCCAGCAGTTCCCAGGGGGGGCTGGCAAGCACTGAAGCTTTCTTT. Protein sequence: CASSSQGGLASTEAFF. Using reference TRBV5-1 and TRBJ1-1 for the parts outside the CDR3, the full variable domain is KAGVTQTPRYLIKTRGQQVTLSCSPISGHRSVSWYQQTPGQGLQFLFEYFSETQRNKGNFPGRFSGRQFSNSRSEMNVSTLELGDSALYLCASSSQGGLASTEAFFGQGTRLTVV.

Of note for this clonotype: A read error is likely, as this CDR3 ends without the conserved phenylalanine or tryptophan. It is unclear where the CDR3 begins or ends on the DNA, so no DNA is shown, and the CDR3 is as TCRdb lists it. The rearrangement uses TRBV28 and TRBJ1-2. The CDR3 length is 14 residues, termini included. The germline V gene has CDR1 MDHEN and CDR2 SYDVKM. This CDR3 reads CASSTGNYGYTLFS.

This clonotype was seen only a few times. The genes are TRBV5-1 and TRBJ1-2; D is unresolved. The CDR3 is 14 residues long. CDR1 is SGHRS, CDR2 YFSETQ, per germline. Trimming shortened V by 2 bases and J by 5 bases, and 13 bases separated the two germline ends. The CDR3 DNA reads TGCGCCAGCAGCTTAGGAGTCCAGACTTATGGCTACACCTTC. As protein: CASSLGVQTYGYTF.

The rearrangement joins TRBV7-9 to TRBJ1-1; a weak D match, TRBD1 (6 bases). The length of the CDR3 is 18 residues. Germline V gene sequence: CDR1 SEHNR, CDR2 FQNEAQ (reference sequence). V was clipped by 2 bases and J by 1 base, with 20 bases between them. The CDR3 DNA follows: TGTGCCAGCAGCTTACCATTCGAGGGGGGCGCCGAGAACACTGAAGCTTTCTTT. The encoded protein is CASSLPFEGGAENTEAFF. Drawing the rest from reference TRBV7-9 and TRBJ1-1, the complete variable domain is DTGVSQNPRHKITKRGQNVTFRCDPISEHNRLYWYRQTLGQGPEFLTYFQNEAQLEKSRLLSDRFSAERPKGSFSTLEIQRTEQGDSAMYLCASSLPFEGGAENTEAFFGQGTRLTVV.

Here the CDR3 DNA reads TGTGCCAGCAGTGGAGGGGACAGGATCTATGGCTACACCTTC. As protein: CASSGGDRIYGYTF. The chain joins TRBV2 to TRBJ1-2; 8 nucleotides match TRBD1. CDR1 is SNHLY and CDR2 is FYNNEI in the germline V gene. The CDR3 totals 14 residues. Unmatched junction bases numbered 5, after V lost 4 bases and J lost 4 bases.

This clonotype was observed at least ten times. Here the CDR3 reads CASSPGTGLGVAFF. CDR3 nucleotide sequence: TGTGCCAGCAGTCCAGGGACAGGGTTGGGAGTAGCTTTCTTT. The V and J genes are TRBV28 and TRBJ1-1; TRBD1 matches 9 bases. The CDR3 contains 14 residues. CDR1 MDHEN and CDR2 SYDVKM come from the germline V gene. The ends lost 5 bases at V and 10 bases at J; junction bases unmatched: 11.

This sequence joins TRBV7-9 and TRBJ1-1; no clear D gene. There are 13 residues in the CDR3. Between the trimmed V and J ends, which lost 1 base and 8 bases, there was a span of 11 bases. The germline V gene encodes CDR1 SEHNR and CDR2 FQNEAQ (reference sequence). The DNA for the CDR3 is TGTGCCAGCAGCTTAGATAGCCCATTGGAAGCTTTCTTT. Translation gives CASSLDSPLEAFF. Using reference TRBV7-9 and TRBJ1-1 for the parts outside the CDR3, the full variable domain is DTGVSQNPRHKITKRGQNVTFRCDPISEHNRLYWYRQTLGQGPEFLTYFQNEAQLEKSRLLSDRFSAERPKGSFSTLEIQRTEQGDSAMYLCASSLDSPLEAFFGQGTRLTVV.

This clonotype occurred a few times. The CDR3 protein is CASTWGTGYGGNTEAFF. CDR3 coding DNA: TGTGCCAGTACGTGGGGGACAGGGTACGGGGGGAACACTGAAGCTTTCTTT. The chain uses TRBV19 and TRBJ1-1, with TRBD1 matching over 9 bases. The CDR3 runs 17 residues. V gave up 7 bases and J gave up 1 base; unmatched junction bases: 13. CDR1 LNHDA and CDR2 SQIVND come from the germline V gene (reference sequence).

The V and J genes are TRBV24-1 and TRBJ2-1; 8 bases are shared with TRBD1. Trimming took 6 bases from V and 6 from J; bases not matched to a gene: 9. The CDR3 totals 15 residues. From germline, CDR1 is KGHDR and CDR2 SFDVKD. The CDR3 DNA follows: TGTGCCACCAGTTTTCCCTACGGGACAGGCAATGAGCAGTTCTTC. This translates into CATSFPYGTGNEQFF.

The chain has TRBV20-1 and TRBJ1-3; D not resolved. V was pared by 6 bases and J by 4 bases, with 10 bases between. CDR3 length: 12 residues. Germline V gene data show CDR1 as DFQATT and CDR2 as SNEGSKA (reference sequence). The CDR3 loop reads CSAFSKGNTIYF. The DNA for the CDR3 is TGCAGTGCCTTTAGTAAGGGAAACACCATATATTTT.

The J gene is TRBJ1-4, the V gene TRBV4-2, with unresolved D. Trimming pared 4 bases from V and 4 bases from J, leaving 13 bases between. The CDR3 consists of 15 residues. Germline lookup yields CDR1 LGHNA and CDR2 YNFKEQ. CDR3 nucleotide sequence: TGTGCCAGCAGCCCCGAACACCCATATAATGAAAAACTGTTTTTT. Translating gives CASSPEHPYNEKLFF.